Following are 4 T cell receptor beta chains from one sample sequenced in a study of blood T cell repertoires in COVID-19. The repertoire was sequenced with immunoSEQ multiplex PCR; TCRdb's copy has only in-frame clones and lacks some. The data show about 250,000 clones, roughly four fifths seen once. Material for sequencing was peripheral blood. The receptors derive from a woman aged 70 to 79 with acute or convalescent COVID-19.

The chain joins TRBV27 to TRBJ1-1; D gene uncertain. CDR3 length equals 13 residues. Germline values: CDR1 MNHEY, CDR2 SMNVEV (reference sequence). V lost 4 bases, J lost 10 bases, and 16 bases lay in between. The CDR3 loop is CASSSLPGWRAFF. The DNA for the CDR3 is TGTGCCAGCAGTTCCCTTCCCGGGTGGCGAGCTTTCTTT.

Here the CDR3 DNA reads TGTGCCAGCAGCCACAACAGAAATGAGCAGTTCTTC. This codes for CASSHNRNEQFF. The chain employs TRBV11-2 and TRBJ2-1; D gene uncertain. Trimming took 5 bases from V and 7 from J, leaving 9 bases between them. The CDR3 is made up of 12 amino acids. Germline CDR1 SGHAT, CDR2 FQNNGV.

The CDR3 nucleotides read TGTGCCAGCAGCCTCATCCGGGACAGGGAGAGTTCCTTTCCTGGAAACACCATATATTTT. It translates to CASSLIRDRESSFPGNTIYF. V usage is TRBV3-1 (or the pseudogene TRBV3-2) and J usage is TRBJ1-3, with 9 bases fitting TRBD1. This CDR3 contains 20 residues. Germline lookup yields CDR1 LGHDT and CDR2 YNNKEL (reference sequence). V lost 4 bases to trimming and J lost 2 bases; unmatched junction nucleotides: 18.

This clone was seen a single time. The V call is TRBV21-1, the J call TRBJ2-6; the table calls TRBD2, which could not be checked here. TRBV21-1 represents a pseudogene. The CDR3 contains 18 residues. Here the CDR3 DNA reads TGTGCCAGCGACGGGACTCACCTTCACTACTCTGGGGCCAACGTCCTGACTTTC. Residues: CASDGTHLHYSGANVLTF.